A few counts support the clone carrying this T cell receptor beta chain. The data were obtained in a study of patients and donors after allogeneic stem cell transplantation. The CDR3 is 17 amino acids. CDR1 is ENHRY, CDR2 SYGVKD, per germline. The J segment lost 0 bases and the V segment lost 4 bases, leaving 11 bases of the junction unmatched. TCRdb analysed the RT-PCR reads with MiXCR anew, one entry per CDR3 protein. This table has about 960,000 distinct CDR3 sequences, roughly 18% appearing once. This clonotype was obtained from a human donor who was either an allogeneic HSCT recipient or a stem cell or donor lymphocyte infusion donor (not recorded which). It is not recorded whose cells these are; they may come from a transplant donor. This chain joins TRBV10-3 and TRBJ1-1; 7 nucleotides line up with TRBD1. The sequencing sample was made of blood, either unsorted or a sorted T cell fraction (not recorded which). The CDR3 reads CAISVDRDPNMNTEAFF. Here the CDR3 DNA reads TGTGCCATCAGTGTTGACAGGGACCCGAATATGAACACTGAAGCTTTCTTT.